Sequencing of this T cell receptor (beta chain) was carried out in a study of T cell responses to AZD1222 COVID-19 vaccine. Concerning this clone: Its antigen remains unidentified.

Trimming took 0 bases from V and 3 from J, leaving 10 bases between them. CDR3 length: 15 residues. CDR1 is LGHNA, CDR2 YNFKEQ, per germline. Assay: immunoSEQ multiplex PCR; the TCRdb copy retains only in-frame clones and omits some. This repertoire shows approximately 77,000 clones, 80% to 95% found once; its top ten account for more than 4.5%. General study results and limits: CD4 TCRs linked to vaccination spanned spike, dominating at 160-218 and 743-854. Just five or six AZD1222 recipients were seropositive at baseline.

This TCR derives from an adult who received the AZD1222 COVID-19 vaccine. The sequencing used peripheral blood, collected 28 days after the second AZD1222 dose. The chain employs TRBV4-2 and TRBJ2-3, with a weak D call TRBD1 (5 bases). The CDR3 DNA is TGTGCCAGCAGCCAAGAGTCGCAGGGTACAGATACGCAGTATTTT. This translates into CASSQESQGTDTQYF.